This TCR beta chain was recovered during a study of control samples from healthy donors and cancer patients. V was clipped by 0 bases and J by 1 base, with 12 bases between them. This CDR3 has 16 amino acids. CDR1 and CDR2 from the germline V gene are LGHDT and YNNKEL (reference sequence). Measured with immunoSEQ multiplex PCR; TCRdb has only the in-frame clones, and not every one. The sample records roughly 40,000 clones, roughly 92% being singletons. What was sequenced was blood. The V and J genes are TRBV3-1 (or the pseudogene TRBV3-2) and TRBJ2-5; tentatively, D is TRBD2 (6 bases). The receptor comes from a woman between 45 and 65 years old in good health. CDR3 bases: TGTGCCAGCAGCCAAGAGCTCCGGCGGGGCCAAGAGACCCAGTACTTC. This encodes CASSQELRRGQETQYF.